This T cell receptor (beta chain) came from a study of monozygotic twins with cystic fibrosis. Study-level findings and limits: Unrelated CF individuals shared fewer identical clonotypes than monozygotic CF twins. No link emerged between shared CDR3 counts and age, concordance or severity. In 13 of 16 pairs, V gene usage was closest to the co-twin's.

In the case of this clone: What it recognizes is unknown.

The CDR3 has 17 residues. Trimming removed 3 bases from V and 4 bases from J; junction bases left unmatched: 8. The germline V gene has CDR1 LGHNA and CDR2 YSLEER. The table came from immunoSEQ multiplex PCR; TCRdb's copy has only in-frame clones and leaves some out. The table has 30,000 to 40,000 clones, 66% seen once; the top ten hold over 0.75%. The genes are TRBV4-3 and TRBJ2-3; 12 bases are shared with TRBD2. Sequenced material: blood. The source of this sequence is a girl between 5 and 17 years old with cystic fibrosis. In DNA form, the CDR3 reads TGCGCCAGCAGCCAGAGGACTAGCGGGACGACCGCAGATACGCAGTATTTT. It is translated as CASSQRTSGTTADTQYF.